This TCR beta chain is drawn from a study of CD8 T cells in ankylosing spondylitis. This clonotype has more than one count but fewer than ten. Its antigen is unidentified. Study outcomes and limitations: Ankylosing spondylitis blood appeared to be characterized by a TCR beta motif of eight highly homologous variants.

TCRdb independently ran MiXCR on the 5' RACE reads; one entry per CDR3 protein. This sample has about 750,000 distinct CDR3 sequences; under 20% occur once, and the top ten carry over 15%. The sequencing input was blood, either unsorted or a sorted T cell fraction (not recorded which). The TCR was taken from a male donor with ankylosing spondylitis.

The CDR3 DNA reads TGTGCCAGCAGCATGACTAGCGCCGGAAGCACAGATACGCAGTATTTT. Translated: CASSMTSAGSTDTQYF. The gene calls are TRBV7-9 and TRBJ2-3, with 8 positions matching TRBD2. Germline values: CDR1 SEHNR, CDR2 FQNEAQ (reference sequence). CDR3 length: 16 residues. J lost 0 bases, V lost 5 bases, and 7 bases had no gene match.